The clone carrying this T cell receptor (beta chain) showed up just once. These data are taken from a study of blood T cell repertoires in COVID-19. Study background: Donors in the United States, Italy and Spain gave samples during acute or convalescent COVID-19. PBMCs, B-cell-depleted T cells, or T cells provided the cDNA or gDNA that made up the material.

This CDR3 contains 14 residues. V trimming: 1 base; J trimming: 5 bases; junction bases outside the gene matches: 5. Germline V CDR1 and CDR2: LGHDT, YNNKEL (reference sequence). Recruited during active infection, patients (from Seattle) were subsequently followed longitudinally. In the original analysis: Amplifying reference gene primers gave estimates of nucleated cell counts. The protocol was immunoSEQ multiplex PCR, while the TCRdb copy is restricted to in-frame clones and leaves out a portion. The V and J calls and the clone size are those of that table, but D and trimming were determined from the DNA. This table has hundreds of thousands of clones, about 83% appearing once.

Sequenced material: peripheral blood. J is TRBJ2-7 and V is TRBV3-1 (or the pseudogene TRBV3-2); the match to TRBD2 covers 7 bases. The receptor comes from a woman aged 25 to 45 with COVID-19, enrolled during active disease. The CDR3 region is CASSQGGEGHEQYF. The CDR3 DNA follows: TGTGCCAGCAGCCAAGGAGGGGAGGGGCACGAGCAGTACTTC.